This T cell receptor (beta chain) comes out of a study of cytomegalovirus exposure and HLA in healthy donors. General study results and limits: Specificity of a few CMV-associated chains for CMV antigens was verified in vitro. According to the study, roughly 160 TCR beta chains were cytomegalovirus-associated.

This clone was seen more than once but under ten times. Its target is not known. Germline trimming cut 6 bases from V and 2 bases from J; bases unmatched to any gene: 6. The CDR3 is 14 amino acids. Germline values: CDR1 MNHEY, CDR2 SMNVEV (reference sequence). The primer mix had 60 Vbeta and 13 Jbeta primers. Profiling relied on immunoSEQ multiplex PCR, and the TCRdb table lists in-frame clones only, not all of them. The repertoire holds 150,000 to 200,000 clones, 79% seen once, with 4.4% in the top ten. Nominally healthy donors were sampled, though unrecorded immune exposures were likely. The TCR comes from a woman in her twenties or thirties in good health and CMV-seropositive. This rearrangement joins TRBV27 to TRBJ2-7; 8 bases are shared with TRBD1. The sample taken for sequencing was PBMCs. The CDR3 DNA reads as TGTGCCAGCAGCCAGACAGGGGTCACCTACGAGCAGTACTTC. Protein sequence: CASSQTGVTYEQYF.